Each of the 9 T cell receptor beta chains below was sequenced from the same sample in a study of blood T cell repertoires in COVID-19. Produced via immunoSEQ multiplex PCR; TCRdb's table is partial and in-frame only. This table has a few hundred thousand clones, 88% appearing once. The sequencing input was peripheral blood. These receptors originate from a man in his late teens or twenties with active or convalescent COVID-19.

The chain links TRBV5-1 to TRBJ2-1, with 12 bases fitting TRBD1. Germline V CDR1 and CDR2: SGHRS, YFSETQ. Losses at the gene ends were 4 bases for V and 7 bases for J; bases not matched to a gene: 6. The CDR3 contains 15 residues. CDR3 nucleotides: TGCGCCAGCAGCATTGGGACAGGGGGCCGGAATGAGCAGTTCTTC. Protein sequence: CASSIGTGGRNEQFF.

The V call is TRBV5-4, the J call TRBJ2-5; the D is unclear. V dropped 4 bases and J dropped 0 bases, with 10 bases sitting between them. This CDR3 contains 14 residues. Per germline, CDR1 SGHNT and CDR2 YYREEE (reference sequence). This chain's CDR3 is CASSQKRYQETQYF. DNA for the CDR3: TGTGCCAGCAGCCAGAAGAGGTACCAAGAGACCCAGTACTTC.

Here the CDR3 reads CASSQNVLAPGTNTQYF. CDR3 sequence (DNA): TGCGCCAGCAGCCAAAACGTCCTAGCGCCCGGGACGAATACGCAGTATTTT. The chain carries TRBV4-1 and TRBJ2-3; perhaps TRBD2 as D (6 bases). The V and J ends lost 2 bases and 7 bases respectively, with 22 bases between them. CDR3 length: 17 amino acids. The germline V gene encodes CDR1 MGHRA and CDR2 YSYEKL.

The CDR3 protein is CATSDWAGTGSTDTQYF. In DNA, the CDR3 is TGTGCCACCAGTGATTGGGCCGGGACAGGGAGCACAGATACGCAGTATTTT. The J gene is TRBJ2-3, the V gene TRBV24-1; the match to TRBD1 covers 9 bases. This CDR3 comprises 17 residues. CDR1 KGHDR and CDR2 SFDVKD come from the germline V gene. V lost 2 bases to trimming and J lost 0 bases; unmatched junction nucleotides: 5.

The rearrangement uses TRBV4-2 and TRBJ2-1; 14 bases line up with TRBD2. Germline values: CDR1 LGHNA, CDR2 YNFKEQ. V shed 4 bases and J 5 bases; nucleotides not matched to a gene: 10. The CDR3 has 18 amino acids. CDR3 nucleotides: TGTGCCAGCAGCCTGACTAGCGGGGGGGCCTCGGTCAACAATGAGCAGTTCTTC. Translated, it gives CASSLTSGGASVNNEQFF.

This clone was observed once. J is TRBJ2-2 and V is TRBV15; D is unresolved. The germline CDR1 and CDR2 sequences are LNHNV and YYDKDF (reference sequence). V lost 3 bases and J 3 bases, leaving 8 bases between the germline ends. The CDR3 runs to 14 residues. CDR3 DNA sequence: TGTGCCACCAGCAGCCGACGGGACACCGGGGAGCTGTTTTTT. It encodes CATSSRRDTGELFF.

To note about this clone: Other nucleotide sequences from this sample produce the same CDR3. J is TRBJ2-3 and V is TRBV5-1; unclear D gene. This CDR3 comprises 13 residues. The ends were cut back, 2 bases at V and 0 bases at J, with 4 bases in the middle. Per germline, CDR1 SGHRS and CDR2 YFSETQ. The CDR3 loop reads CASSLSSTDTQYF. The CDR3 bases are TGCGCCAGCAGCTTATCTAGCACAGATACGCAGTATTTT.

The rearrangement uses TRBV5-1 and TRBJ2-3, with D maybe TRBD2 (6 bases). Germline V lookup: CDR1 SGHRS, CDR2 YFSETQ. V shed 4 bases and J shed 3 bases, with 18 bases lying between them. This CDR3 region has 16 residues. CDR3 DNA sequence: TGCGCCAGCAGCCCCGAGGAGGGGCAGCTAACAGATACGCAGTATTTT. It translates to CASSPEEGQLTDTQYF.

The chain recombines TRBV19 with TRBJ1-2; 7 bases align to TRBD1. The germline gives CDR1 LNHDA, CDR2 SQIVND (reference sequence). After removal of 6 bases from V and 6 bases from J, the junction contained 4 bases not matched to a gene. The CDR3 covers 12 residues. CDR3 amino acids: CASRQGGDGYTF. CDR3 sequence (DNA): TGTGCCAGTAGGCAGGGGGGTGATGGCTACACCTTC.